This entry describes one TCR beta chain. Its cognate antigen is unknown. These data come from a study of CD8+ T cells in alopecia areata. Study information: By percentage of affected scalp area, the severity of treated patients was scored. Study results and limitations: Sequences from scalp samples also cover resident alphabeta T cells of normal skin.

Extraction and reverse transcription of RNA yielded cDNA as the sequencing template. Clones were read by immunoSEQ multiplex PCR, and TCRdb kept only the in-frame ones, dropping some. Of around 100,000 clones in the sample, 85% to 90% were seen once. Stated treatment: oral pan-JAK inhibitor, 5-10 mg twice daily. Alopecia areata patients gave lesional scalp punch biopsies and peripheral blood samples. The specimen comprised CD8+ T cells sorted from blood, sampled around week 31, from a patient treated with tofacitinib. This clonotype originated in a human donor with alopecia areata.

CDR3 bases: TGTGCCAGCGCCTTAGTAGAGGGGGCCACCGGGGAGCTGTTTTTT. Translation gives CASALVEGATGELFF. The V call is TRBV6-5, the J call TRBJ2-2; 7 bases line up with TRBD1. Germline-derived CDR1 and CDR2 are MNHEY and SVGAGI. The length of the CDR3 is 15 residues. V was clipped by 8 bases and J by 4 bases; unmatched bases: 10.